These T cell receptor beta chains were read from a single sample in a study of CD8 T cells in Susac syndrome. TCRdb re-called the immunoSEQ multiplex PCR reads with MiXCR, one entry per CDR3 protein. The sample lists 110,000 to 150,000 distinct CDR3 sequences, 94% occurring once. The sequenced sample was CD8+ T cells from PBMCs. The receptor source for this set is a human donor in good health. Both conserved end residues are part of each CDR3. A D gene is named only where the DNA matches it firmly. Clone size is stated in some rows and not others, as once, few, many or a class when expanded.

TGTGCCAGCAGCACAGGGTTCCGTTTGGTCTTC	CASSTGFRLVF	NA	TRBV9	TRBJ2-1	NA	11
TGCGCCAGCAGCCGGACCGGGTTGGCGACAGATACGCAGTATTTT	CASSRTGLATDTQYF	NA	TRBV4-3	TRBJ2-3	NA	15
TGTGCCTGGAGTGTATACAGGATAGGAAATCAGCCCCAGCATTTT	CAWSVYRIGNQPQHF	NA	TRBV30	TRBJ1-5	NA	15
TGCGCCAGCAGCCAAGCGGCCGGGACAGGTTTCTACGAGCAGTACTTC	CASSQAAGTGFYEQYF	TRBD1	TRBV4-3	TRBJ2-7	NA	16
TGTGCCAGCAGCCCCACCACTAGCGGGAGCTTTGTTGAGCAGTTCTTC	CASSPTTSGSFVEQFF	TRBD2	TRBV7-3	TRBJ2-1	NA	16
TGTGCCACCAGCATTAGCGGGGGTTCCTACAATGAGCAGTTCTTC	CATSISGGSYNEQFF	TRBD2	TRBV6-5	TRBJ2-1	NA	15
TGTGCCTGGAGCGGGAGGGGTCTTACTAGCGGGAGAGTGAATGAGCAGTTCTTC	CAWSGRGLTSGRVNEQFF	TRBD2	TRBV30	TRBJ2-1	NA	18
TGTGCCAGCAGTAGCTGGGAGAACACTGAAGCTTTCTTT	CASSSWENTEAFF	NA	TRBV6-5	TRBJ1-1	once	13
TGTGCCAGCAGCTACAATAGAAACACCGGGGAGCTGTTTTTT	CASSYNRNTGELFF	NA	TRBV13	TRBJ2-2	once	14
TGCAGTGCTAGGGGTTCCGCTGGGCTCTACGAGCAGTACTTC	CSARGSAGLYEQYF	NA	TRBV20-1	TRBJ2-7	NA	14
TGTGCCACCAGTGAGGAGGGACCGTATTTCAATGAGCAGTTCTTC	CATSEEGPYFNEQFF	NA	TRBV24-1	TRBJ2-1	NA	15
TGTGCCAGCAGCCCACAGGGGGCAGGCGAAAAACTGTTTTTT	CASSPQGAGEKLFF	TRBD1	TRBV7-9	TRBJ1-4	NA	14
TGCAGCGTTACCCCGGGACTAAAGTATTTCACAGATACGCAGTATTTT	CSVTPGLKYFTDTQYF	TRBD2	TRBV29-1	TRBJ2-3	NA	16
TGTGCCAGCAGCCCTCACAGGTCGAGCTCCTACAATGAGCAGTTCTTC	CASSPHRSSSYNEQFF	NA	TRBV5-6	TRBJ2-1	once	16
TGTGCCAGCACGACTAGCGGGATTTCTGGCATCTGGTATGAGCAGTTCTTC	CASTTSGISGIWYEQFF	TRBD2	TRBV27	TRBJ2-1	once	17
TGCGCCAGCAGCACGCGGACAGGGGCCTACGAGCAGTACTTC	CASSTRTGAYEQYF	TRBD1	TRBV5-1	TRBJ2-7	NA	14
TGCAGTGCATTGGGGGGACTAGCGGGAAATGAGCAGTTCTTC	CSALGGLAGNEQFF	TRBD2	TRBV20-1	TRBJ2-1	NA	14
TGCAGTGCTAGAGACGACAGGGCGCGGGTAGCCGTTGGCTACAATGAGCAGTTCTTC	CSARDDRARVAVGYNEQFF	TRBD1	TRBV20-1	TRBJ2-1	NA	19
TGTGCCAGCAGTACCCCCCCTAACGAGCAGTACTTC	CASSTPPNEQYF	NA	TRBV6-5	TRBJ2-7	NA	12
TGCAGCGTAGCGGGAGGGCCATATGGGGAGACCCAGTACTTC	CSVAGGPYGETQYF	TRBD2	TRBV29-1	TRBJ2-5	NA	14
TGCAGTGCTAGAGCGGTTGGGGCCAACGTCCTGACTTTC	CSARAVGANVLTF	NA	TRBV20-1	TRBJ2-6	NA	13
TGTGCCAGCAGTTCCCGGGACAGGGATCCGGGTCAGCCCCAGCATTTT	CASSSRDRDPGQPQHF	TRBD1	TRBV6-6	TRBJ1-5	NA	16
TGTGCCACCAGCCCGCGGGACGGCCCCGTGAACACTGAAGCTTTCTTT	CATSPRDGPVNTEAFF	NA	TRBV15	TRBJ1-1	NA	16
TGCAGTGCTAGGGGCGGCCGGTTAAATGAGCAGTTCTTC	CSARGGRLNEQFF	NA	TRBV20-1	TRBJ2-1	NA	13
TGCAGTGTTACGGAGTCCTACGAGCAGTACTTC	CSVTESYEQYF	NA	TRBV20-1	TRBJ2-7	once	11